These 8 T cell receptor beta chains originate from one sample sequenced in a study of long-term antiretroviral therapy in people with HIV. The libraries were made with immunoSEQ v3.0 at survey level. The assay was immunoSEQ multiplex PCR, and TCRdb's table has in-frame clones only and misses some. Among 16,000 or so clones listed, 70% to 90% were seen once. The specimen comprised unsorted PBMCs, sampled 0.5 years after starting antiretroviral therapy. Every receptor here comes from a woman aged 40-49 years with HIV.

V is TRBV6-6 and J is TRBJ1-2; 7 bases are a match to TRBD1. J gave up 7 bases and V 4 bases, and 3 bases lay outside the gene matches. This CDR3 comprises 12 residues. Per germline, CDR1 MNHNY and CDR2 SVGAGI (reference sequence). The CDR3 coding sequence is TGTGCCAGCAGTTCGACAGGGTCTGGCTACACCTTC. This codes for CASSSTGSGYTF.

The CDR3 sequence: CASSLAKDRVGDTQYF. The DNA of the CDR3 is TGCGCCAGCAGCTTGGCCAAAGACAGGGTCGGAGATACGCAGTATTTT. V gene TRBV5-1 combines with J gene TRBJ2-3; 7 nucleotides line up with TRBD1. This CDR3 has 16 amino acids. Per the germline V gene, CDR1 is SGHRS and CDR2 is YFSETQ. The V segment lost 0 bases and the J segment 5 bases; nucleotides outside the gene matches: 9.

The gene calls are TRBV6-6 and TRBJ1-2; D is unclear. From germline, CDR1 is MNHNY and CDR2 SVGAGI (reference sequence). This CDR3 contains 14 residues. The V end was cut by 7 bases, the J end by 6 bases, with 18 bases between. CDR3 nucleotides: TGTGCCAGCACGCGGCCCGGGATAAGGGATGGCTACACCTTC. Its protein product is CASTRPGIRDGYTF.

For the CDR3, the DNA is TGTGCCAGCAGCTTAGCCGACCTCGCGGGGGCAGATACGCAGTATTTT. Residues: CASSLADLAGADTQYF. J is TRBJ2-3 and V is TRBV7-9; 7 bases agree with TRBD2. Germline V CDR1 and CDR2: SEHNR, FQNEAQ (reference sequence). The CDR3 is 16 amino acids. With 0 bases clipped from V and 4 bases from J, the junction kept 7 bases outside the gene matches.

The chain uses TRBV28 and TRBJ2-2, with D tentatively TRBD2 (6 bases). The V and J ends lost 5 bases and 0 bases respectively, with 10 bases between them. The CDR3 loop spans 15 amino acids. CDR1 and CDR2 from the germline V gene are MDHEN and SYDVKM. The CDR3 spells CASSTPGANTGELFF. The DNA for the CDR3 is TGTGCCAGCAGTACCCCGGGGGCGAACACCGGGGAGCTGTTTTTT. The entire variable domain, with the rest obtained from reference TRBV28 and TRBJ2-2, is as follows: DVKVTQSSRYLVKRTGEKVFLECVQDMDHENMFWYRQDPGLGLRLIYFSYDVKMKEKGDIPEGYSVSREKKERFSLILESASTNQTSMYLCASSTPGANTGELFFGEGSRLTVL.

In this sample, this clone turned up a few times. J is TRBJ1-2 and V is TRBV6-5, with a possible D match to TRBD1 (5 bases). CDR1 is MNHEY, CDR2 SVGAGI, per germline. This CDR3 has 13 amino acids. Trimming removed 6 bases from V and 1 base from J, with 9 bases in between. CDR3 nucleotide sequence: TGTGCCAGCAGCCTAGACAGTAACTATGGCTACACCTTC. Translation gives CASSLDSNYGYTF.

CDR3 sequence reads: CASSLALGEQFF. Written as DNA, the CDR3 is TGTGCCAGCAGCTTAGCGCTCGGTGAGCAGTTCTTC. This chain uses TRBV7-9 with TRBJ2-1; D gene ambiguous. The germline V and J ends were trimmed by 0 bases and 9 bases, with 6 bases remaining between them. The CDR3 runs 12 residues. CDR1 is SEHNR, CDR2 FQNEAQ, per germline (reference sequence).

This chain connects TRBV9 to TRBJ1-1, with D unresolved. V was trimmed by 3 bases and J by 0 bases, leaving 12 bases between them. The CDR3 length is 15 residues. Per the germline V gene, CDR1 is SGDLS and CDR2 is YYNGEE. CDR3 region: CASSAYELMNTEAFF. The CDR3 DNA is TGTGCCAGCAGCGCATATGAATTAATGAACACTGAAGCTTTCTTT.